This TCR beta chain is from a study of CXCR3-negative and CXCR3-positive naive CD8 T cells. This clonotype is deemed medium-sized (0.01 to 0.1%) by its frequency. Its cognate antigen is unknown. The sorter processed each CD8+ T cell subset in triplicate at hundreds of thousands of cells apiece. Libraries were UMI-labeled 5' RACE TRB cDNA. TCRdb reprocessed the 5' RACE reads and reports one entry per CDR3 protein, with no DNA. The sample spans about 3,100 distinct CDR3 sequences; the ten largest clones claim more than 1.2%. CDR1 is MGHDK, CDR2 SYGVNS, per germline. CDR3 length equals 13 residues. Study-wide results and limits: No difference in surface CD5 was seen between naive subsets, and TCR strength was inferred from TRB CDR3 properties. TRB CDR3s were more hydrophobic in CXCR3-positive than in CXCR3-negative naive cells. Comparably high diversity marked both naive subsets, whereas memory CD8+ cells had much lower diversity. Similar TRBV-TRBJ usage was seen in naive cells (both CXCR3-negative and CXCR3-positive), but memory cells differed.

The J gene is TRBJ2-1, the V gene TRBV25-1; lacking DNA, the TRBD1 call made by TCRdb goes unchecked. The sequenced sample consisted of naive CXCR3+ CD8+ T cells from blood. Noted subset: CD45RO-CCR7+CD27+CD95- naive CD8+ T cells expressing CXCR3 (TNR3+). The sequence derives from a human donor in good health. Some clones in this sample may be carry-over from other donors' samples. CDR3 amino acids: CASSEFGGYEQFF.